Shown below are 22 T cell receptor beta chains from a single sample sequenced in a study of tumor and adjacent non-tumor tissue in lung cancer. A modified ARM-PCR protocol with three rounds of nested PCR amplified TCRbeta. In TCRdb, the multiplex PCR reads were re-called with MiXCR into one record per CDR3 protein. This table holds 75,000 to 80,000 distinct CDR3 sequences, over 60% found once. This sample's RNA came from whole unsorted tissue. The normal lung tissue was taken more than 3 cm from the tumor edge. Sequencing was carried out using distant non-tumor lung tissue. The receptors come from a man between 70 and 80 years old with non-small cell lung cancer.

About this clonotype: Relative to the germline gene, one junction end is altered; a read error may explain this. The CDR3 coding sequence is TGTGCCAGCCGCTTAGTGAGCACAGGGGTTGCCGGGGAGCCGTTTTTT. As protein: CASRLVSTGVAGEPFF. The J gene is TRBJ2-2, the V gene TRBV11-2; TRBD1 matches at 7 bases. Germline V gene lookup returns CDR1 SGHAT and CDR2 FQNNGV. The CDR3 spans 16 residues.

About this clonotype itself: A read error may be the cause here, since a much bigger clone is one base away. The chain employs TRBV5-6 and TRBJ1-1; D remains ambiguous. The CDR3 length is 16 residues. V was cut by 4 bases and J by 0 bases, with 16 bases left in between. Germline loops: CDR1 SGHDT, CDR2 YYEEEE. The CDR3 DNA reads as TGTGCCAGCAGCCTTACAGTCGTTGGAATGAACACTGAAGCTTTCTTT. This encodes CASSLTVVGMNTEAFF.

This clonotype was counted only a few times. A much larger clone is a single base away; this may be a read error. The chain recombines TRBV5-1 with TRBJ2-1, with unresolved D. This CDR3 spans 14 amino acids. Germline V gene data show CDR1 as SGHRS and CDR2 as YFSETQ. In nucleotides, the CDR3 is TGCGCCAGCAGCCTAAAAATTACTAACAAAGAGCAGTTCTTC. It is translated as CASSLKITNKEQFF.

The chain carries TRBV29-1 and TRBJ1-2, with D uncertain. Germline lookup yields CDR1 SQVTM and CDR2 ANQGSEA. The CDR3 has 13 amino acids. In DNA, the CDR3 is TGCAGTGTTCTCCAGTCTGGAGCCTATGGCTACACCTTC. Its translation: CSVLQSGAYGYTF.

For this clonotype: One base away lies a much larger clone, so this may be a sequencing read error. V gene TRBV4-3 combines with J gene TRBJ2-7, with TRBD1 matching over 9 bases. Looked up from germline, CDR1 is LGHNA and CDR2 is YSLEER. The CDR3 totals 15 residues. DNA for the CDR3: TGCGCCAACAGCCGCTCGACAGGGGGGACGTACGAGCAGTACTTC. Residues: CANSRSTGGTYEQYF.

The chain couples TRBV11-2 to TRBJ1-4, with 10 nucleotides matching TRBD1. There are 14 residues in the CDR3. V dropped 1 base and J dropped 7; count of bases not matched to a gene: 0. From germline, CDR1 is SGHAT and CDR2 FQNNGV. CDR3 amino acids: CASSLGTGGEKLFF. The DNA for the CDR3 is TGTGCCAGCAGCTTAGGGACAGGGGGTGAAAAACTGTTTTTT.

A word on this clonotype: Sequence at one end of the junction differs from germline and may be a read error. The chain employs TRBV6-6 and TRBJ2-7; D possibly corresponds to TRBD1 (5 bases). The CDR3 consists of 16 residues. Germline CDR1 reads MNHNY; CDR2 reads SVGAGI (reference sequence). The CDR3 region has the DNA TGTGCCAGCAGTTACTCAGAGACACGACAGACCTACGTGCAGTACTTC. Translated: CASSYSETRQTYVQYF.

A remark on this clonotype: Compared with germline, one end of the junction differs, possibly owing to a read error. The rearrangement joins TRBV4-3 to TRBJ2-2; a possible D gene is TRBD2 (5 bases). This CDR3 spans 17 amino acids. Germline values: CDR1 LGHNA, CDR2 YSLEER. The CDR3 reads CASSQEDWRLHTGDLFF. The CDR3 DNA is TGCGCCAGCAGCCAAGAGGATTGGAGATTGCACACCGGGGATCTGTTTTTT.

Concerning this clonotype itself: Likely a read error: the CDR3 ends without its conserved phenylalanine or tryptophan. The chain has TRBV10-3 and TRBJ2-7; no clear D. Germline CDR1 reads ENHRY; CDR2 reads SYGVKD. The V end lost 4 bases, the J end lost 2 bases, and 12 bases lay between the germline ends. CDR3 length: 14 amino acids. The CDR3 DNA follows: TGTGCCATCAGTGGTGTAGGGAACCCCTACGAGCAGTACTTG. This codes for CAISGVGNPYEQYL.

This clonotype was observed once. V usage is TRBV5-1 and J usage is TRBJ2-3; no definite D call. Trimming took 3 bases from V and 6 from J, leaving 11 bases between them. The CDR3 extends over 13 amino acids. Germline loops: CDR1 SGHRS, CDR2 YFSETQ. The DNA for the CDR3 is TGCGCCAGCAGCTCCGAGATGAGTGATACGCAGTATTTT. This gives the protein CASSSEMSDTQYF.

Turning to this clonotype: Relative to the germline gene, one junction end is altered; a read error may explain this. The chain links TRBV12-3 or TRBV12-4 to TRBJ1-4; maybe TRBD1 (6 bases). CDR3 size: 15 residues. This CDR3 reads CASTTQQGLNEQLFF. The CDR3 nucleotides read TGTGCCAGCACCACCCAACAGGGTTTAAATGAACAACTGTTTTTC.

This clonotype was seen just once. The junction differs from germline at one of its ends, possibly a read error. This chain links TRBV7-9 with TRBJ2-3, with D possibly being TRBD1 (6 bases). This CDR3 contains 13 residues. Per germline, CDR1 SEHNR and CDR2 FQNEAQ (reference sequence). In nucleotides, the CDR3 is TGTGCAGACGGAACAGGGAACGCAGATGCGCATTATTTT. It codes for CADGTGNADAHYF.

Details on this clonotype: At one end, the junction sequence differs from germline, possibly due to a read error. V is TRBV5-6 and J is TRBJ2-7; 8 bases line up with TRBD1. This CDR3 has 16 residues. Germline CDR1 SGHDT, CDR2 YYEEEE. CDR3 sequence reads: CASSSVLWDRIYVQYF. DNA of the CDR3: TGTGCCAGCAGCTCCGTTCTCTGGGACAGGATCTACGTGCAGTACTTC.

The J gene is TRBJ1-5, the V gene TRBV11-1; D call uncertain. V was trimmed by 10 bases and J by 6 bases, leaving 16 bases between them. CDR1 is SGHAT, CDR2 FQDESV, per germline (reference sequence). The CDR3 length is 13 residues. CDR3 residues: CAISQDLCQPQHF. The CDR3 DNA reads TGTGCCATCAGTCAGGATTTGTGTCAGCCCCAGCATTTT.

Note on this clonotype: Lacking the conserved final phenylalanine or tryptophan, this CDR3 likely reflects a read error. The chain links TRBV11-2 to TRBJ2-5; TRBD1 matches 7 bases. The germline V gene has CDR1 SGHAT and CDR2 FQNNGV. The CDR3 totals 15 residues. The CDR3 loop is CASSPGTVGQETQYY. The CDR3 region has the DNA TGTGCTAGCAGCCCGGGGACAGTAGGGCAAGAGACCCAGTACTAC.

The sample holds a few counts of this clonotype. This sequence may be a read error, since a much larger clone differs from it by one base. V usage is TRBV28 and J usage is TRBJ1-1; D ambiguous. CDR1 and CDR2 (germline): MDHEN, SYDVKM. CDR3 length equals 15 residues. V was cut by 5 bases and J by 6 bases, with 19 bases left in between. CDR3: CASSHQGLKGSEAFF. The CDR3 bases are TGTGCCAGCAGTCATCAAGGACTCAAAGGGTCTGAAGCTTTCTTT.

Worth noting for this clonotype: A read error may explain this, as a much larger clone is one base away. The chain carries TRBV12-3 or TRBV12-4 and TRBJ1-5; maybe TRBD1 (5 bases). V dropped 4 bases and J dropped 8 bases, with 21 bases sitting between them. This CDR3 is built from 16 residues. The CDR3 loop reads CASSSSWGEGNKPQHF. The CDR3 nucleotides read TGTGCCAGCAGTTCGTCTTGGGGGGAAGGGAATAAGCCCCAGCATTTT.

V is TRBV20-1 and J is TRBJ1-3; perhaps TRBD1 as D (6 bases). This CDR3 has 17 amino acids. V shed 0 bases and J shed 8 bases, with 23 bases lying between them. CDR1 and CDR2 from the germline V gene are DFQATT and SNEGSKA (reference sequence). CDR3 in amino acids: CSARDREGGGRGDTIYF. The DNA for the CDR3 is TGCAGTGCTAGAGATCGCGAAGGAGGGGGTAGAGGAGACACCATATATTTT.

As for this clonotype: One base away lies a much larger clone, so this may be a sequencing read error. The CDR3 DNA sequence: TGTGCCAGCAATTTCCGAACAGGGGGCATGGAGACCCAGTACTTC. Translated, it gives CASNFRTGGMETQYF. The chain couples TRBV28 to TRBJ2-5, with TRBD1 matching 9 bases. The ends lost 7 bases at V and 5 bases at J; junction bases unmatched: 11. Germline-derived CDR1 and CDR2 are MDHEN and SYDVKM. This CDR3 has 15 amino acids.

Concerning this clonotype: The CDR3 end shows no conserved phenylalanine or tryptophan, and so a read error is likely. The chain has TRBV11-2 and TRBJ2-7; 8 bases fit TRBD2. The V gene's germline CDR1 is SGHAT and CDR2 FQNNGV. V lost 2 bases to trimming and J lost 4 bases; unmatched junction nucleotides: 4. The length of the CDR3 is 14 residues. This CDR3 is CASSLSSGTYEQYI. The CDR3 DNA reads TGTGCCAGCAGCTTAAGTAGCGGGACATACGAGCAGTACATC.

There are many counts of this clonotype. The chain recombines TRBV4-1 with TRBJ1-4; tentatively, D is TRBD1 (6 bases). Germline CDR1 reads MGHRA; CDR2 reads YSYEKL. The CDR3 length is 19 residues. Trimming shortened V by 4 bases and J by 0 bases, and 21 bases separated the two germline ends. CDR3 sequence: CASSPRSAGELSTNEKLFF. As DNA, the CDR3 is TGCGCCAGCAGCCCCCGGTCGGCAGGGGAACTTTCAACTAATGAAAAACTGTTTTTT.

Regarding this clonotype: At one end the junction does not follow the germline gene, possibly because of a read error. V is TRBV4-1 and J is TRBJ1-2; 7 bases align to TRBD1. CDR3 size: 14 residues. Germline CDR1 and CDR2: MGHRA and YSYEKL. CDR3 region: CASSTGTDNYGYTF. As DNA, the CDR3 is TGCGCTAGCAGCACCGGGACAGATAACTATGGCTACACCTTC.